A selection of T cell receptor beta chains follows, all from one sample in a study of chemoradiotherapy in HPV16-positive cancers. The data were produced by immunoSEQ multiplex PCR, yet TCRdb's version contains in-frame clones alone and is incomplete. Of some 34,000 clones listed, over 80% are singletons. This material consisted of blood, taken from a patient who underwent chemoradiotherapy. The receptors come from a human donor with HPV-associated anogenital cancer. Each CDR3 is given with its conserved first and last residue. D genes are given only for firm matches. For some rows the clone size is stated as once, few or many, or as a class when expanded; others skip it.

v_call: TRBV27; clone_size: -; j_call: TRBJ1-6; d_call: TRBD1; cdr3_aa: CASSPKGGQGVFSPLHF; cdr3_nt: TGTGCCAGCAGTCCGAAAGGGGGACAGGGAGTGTTTTCACCCCTCCACTTT
v_call: TRBV6-5; clone_size: -; j_call: TRBJ1-5; d_call: TRBD1; cdr3_aa: CASRPRQGTDQPQHF; cdr3_nt: TGTGCCAGCAGGCCCCGACAGGGGACGGATCAGCCCCAGCATTTT
v_call: TRBV19; clone_size: -; j_call: TRBJ1-3; d_call: -; cdr3_aa: CASSIGGGGGNTIYF; cdr3_nt: TGTGCCAGTAGTATAGGAGGAGGCGGTGGAAACACCATATATTTT
v_call: TRBV14; clone_size: -; j_call: TRBJ1-2; d_call: -; cdr3_aa: CASSQAPNYGYTF; cdr3_nt: TGTGCCAGCAGCCAAGCCCCCAACTATGGCTACACCTTC
v_call: TRBV21-1; clone_size: -; j_call: TRBJ2-2; d_call: -; cdr3_aa: CASSKAVGTFGRAGELFF; cdr3_nt: TGTGCCAGCAGCAAAGCGGTTGGGACATTCGGAAGGGCCGGGGAGCTGTTTTTT
v_call: TRBV7-3; clone_size: -; j_call: TRBJ2-2; d_call: TRBD2; cdr3_aa: CASSLTASGGLNTGELFF; cdr3_nt: TGTGCCAGCAGCTTAACGGCTAGCGGGGGCCTCAACACCGGGGAGCTGTTTTTT
v_call: TRBV5-4; clone_size: -; j_call: TRBJ2-3; d_call: -; cdr3_aa: CASSLDEITDTQYF; cdr3_nt: TGTGCCAGCAGCCTGGACGAAATCACAGATACGCAGTATTTT
v_call: TRBV11-2; clone_size: -; j_call: TRBJ2-2; d_call: TRBD2; cdr3_aa: CASSFKRGGFGGELFF; cdr3_nt: TGTGCCAGCAGCTTTAAACGGGGGGGTTTTGGCGGGGAGCTGTTTTTT
v_call: TRBV5-4; clone_size: -; j_call: TRBJ2-6; d_call: -; cdr3_aa: CASSSRQGGSGANVLTF; cdr3_nt: TGTGCCAGCAGCTCGAGACAGGGAGGCTCTGGGGCCAACGTCCTGACTTTC
v_call: TRBV7-6; clone_size: -; j_call: TRBJ1-2; d_call: TRBD1; cdr3_aa: CASSPSRGGGYGYTF; cdr3_nt: TGTGCCAGCAGCCCTAGCAGGGGGGGAGGCTATGGCTACACCTTC
v_call: TRBV27; clone_size: -; j_call: TRBJ1-1; d_call: -; cdr3_aa: CASSLGNLGTEAFF; cdr3_nt: TGTGCCAGCAGTTTAGGCAACCTCGGCACTGAAGCTTTCTTT
v_call: TRBV5-4; clone_size: -; j_call: TRBJ2-2; d_call: TRBD2; cdr3_aa: CASSPPGLAPPYTGELFF; cdr3_nt: TGTGCCAGCTCCCCGCCGGGACTAGCCCCACCCTACACCGGGGAGCTGTTTTTT
v_call: TRBV5-1; clone_size: -; j_call: TRBJ2-1; d_call: -; cdr3_aa: CASSLGFLGLKNAYNEQFF; cdr3_nt: TGCGCCAGCAGCTTGGGGTTTCTTGGACTCAAAAACGCCTACAATGAGCAGTTCTTC
v_call: TRBV7-9; clone_size: -; j_call: TRBJ2-4; d_call: -; cdr3_aa: CASSLLGGIQYF; cdr3_nt: TGTGCCAGCAGCTTACTAGGTGGCATTCAGTACTTC
v_call: TRBV27; clone_size: once; j_call: TRBJ2-3; d_call: -; cdr3_aa: CASSLFRRLTDTQYF; cdr3_nt: TGTGCCAGCAGCCTTTTTAGAAGGCTCACAGATACGCAGTATTTT
v_call: TRBV5-1; clone_size: -; j_call: TRBJ1-1; d_call: TRBD1; cdr3_aa: CASSPGTGLTGRTEAFF; cdr3_nt: TGCGCCAGCAGCCCCGGGACAGGTCTGACCGGGCGAACTGAAGCTTTCTTT
v_call: TRBV6-1; clone_size: once; j_call: TRBJ2-2; d_call: TRBD1; cdr3_aa: CASIAGGARTGELFF; cdr3_nt: TGTGCCAGCATCGCAGGGGGCGCAAGGACCGGGGAGCTGTTTTTT
v_call: TRBV29-1; clone_size: -; j_call: TRBJ1-2; d_call: -; cdr3_aa: CSVEPPGANKGYTF; cdr3_nt: TGCAGCGTTGAACCCCCAGGGGCTAATAAGGGCTACACCTTC
v_call: TRBV29-1; clone_size: -; j_call: TRBJ1-2; d_call: TRBD1; cdr3_aa: CSVEEGTADYGYTF; cdr3_nt: TGCAGCGTTGAAGAAGGGACAGCCGACTATGGCTACACCTTC
v_call: TRBV6-1; clone_size: -; j_call: TRBJ1-2; d_call: TRBD1; cdr3_aa: CACLGQGFDGYTF; cdr3_nt: TGTGCCTGCCTGGGACAGGGGTTTGACGGCTACACCTTC
v_call: TRBV9; clone_size: -; j_call: TRBJ1-1; d_call: -; cdr3_aa: CASSVAEGLVNTEAFF; cdr3_nt: TGTGCCAGCAGCGTAGCGGAAGGGCTGGTGAACACTGAAGCTTTCTTT
v_call: TRBV7-9; clone_size: -; j_call: TRBJ1-2; d_call: TRBD1; cdr3_aa: CASSVGTGYGYTF; cdr3_nt: TGTGCCAGCAGCGTCGGGACAGGCTATGGCTACACCTTC
v_call: TRBV29-1; clone_size: -; j_call: TRBJ2-7; d_call: TRBD1; cdr3_aa: CSAGTGYGEQYF; cdr3_nt: TGCAGCGCCGGGACAGGGTACGGAGAGCAGTACTTC
v_call: TRBV11-3; clone_size: -; j_call: TRBJ2-7; d_call: -; cdr3_aa: CASSADYNYEQYF; cdr3_nt: TGTGCCAGCAGCGCGGACTATAATTACGAGCAGTACTTC
v_call: TRBV4-3; clone_size: -; j_call: TRBJ2-7; d_call: -; cdr3_aa: CASSQAKTLAYEQYF; cdr3_nt: TGCGCCAGCAGCCAAGCGAAAACCTTGGCCTACGAGCAGTACTTC
v_call: TRBV2; clone_size: -; j_call: TRBJ1-4; d_call: -; cdr3_aa: CASSIGLATNEKLFF; cdr3_nt: TGTGCCAGCAGCATTGGACTTGCAACTAATGAAAAACTGTTTTTT
v_call: TRBV27; clone_size: once; j_call: TRBJ1-4; d_call: TRBD1; cdr3_aa: CASRRQGHNEKLFF; cdr3_nt: TGTGCCAGCAGGCGACAGGGACATAATGAAAAACTGTTTTTT
v_call: TRBV5-5; clone_size: -; j_call: TRBJ2-7; d_call: -; cdr3_aa: CASSSYGSYEQYF; cdr3_nt: TGTGCCAGCAGCTCCTACGGTTCCTACGAGCAGTACTTC
v_call: TRBV12-5; clone_size: -; j_call: TRBJ2-5; d_call: -; cdr3_aa: CASGPAGVRETQYF; cdr3_nt: TGTGCTAGTGGGCCGGCTGGGGTCCGCGAGACCCAGTACTTC
v_call: TRBV2; clone_size: once; j_call: TRBJ1-1; d_call: -; cdr3_aa: CASSEQGFDTEAFF; cdr3_nt: TGTGCCAGCAGTGAACAGGGATTCGACACTGAAGCTTTCTTT
v_call: TRBV25-1; clone_size: -; j_call: TRBJ2-7; d_call: -; cdr3_aa: CASSERDGQGEQYF; cdr3_nt: TGTGCCAGCAGTGAACGGGACGGCCAAGGCGAGCAGTACTTC
v_call: TRBV19; clone_size: -; j_call: TRBJ2-1; d_call: -; cdr3_aa: CASSTDRSSYNEQFF; cdr3_nt: TGTGCCAGTAGTACTGACCGAAGCTCCTACAATGAGCAGTTCTTC
v_call: TRBV30; clone_size: -; j_call: TRBJ1-2; d_call: -; cdr3_aa: CAWSATGKPNYGYTF; cdr3_nt: TGTGCCTGGAGTGCAACAGGGAAGCCCAACTATGGCTACACCTTC
v_call: TRBV9; clone_size: once; j_call: TRBJ1-2; d_call: -; cdr3_aa: CASQTPSNYGYTF; cdr3_nt: TGTGCCAGCCAGACCCCTTCTAACTATGGCTACACCTTC
v_call: TRBV6-1; clone_size: -; j_call: TRBJ2-7; d_call: TRBD1; cdr3_aa: CASNKEDRGPYEQYF; cdr3_nt: TGTGCCAGCAACAAGGAGGACAGGGGGCCCTACGAGCAGTACTTC
v_call: TRBV18; clone_size: -; j_call: TRBJ2-5; d_call: -; cdr3_aa: CASSPLNRDETQYF; cdr3_nt: TGTGCCAGCTCACCACTGAACAGGGACGAGACCCAGTACTTC
v_call: TRBV7-2; clone_size: -; j_call: TRBJ2-7; d_call: TRBD2; cdr3_aa: CASSPTSGGSYEQYF; cdr3_nt: TGTGCCAGCAGTCCGACTAGCGGGGGCTCCTACGAGCAGTACTTC
v_call: TRBV7-3; clone_size: -; j_call: TRBJ2-5; d_call: -; cdr3_aa: CASSSRDPETQYF; cdr3_nt: TGTGCCAGCAGCTCACGGGATCCAGAGACCCAGTACTTC
v_call: TRBV19; clone_size: -; j_call: TRBJ1-6; d_call: -; cdr3_aa: CASSNNQVARNSPLHF; cdr3_nt: TGTGCCAGTAGTAATAATCAGGTGGCGAGAAATTCACCCCTCCACTTT
v_call: TRBV6-1; clone_size: -; j_call: TRBJ2-7; d_call: -; cdr3_aa: CASSHDRDAAYEQYF; cdr3_nt: TGTGCCAGCAGTCACGACCGGGACGCTGCCTACGAGCAGTACTTC
v_call: TRBV4-2; clone_size: -; j_call: TRBJ1-1; d_call: -; cdr3_aa: CASSPTKVEDTEAFF; cdr3_nt: TGTGCCAGCAGCCCTACAAAAGTGGAGGACACTGAAGCTTTCTTT
v_call: TRBV6-1; clone_size: -; j_call: TRBJ1-2; d_call: -; cdr3_aa: CASSRQQIRLDGYTF; cdr3_nt: TGTGCCAGCAGCCGCCAGCAAATTAGACTGGACGGCTACACCTTC